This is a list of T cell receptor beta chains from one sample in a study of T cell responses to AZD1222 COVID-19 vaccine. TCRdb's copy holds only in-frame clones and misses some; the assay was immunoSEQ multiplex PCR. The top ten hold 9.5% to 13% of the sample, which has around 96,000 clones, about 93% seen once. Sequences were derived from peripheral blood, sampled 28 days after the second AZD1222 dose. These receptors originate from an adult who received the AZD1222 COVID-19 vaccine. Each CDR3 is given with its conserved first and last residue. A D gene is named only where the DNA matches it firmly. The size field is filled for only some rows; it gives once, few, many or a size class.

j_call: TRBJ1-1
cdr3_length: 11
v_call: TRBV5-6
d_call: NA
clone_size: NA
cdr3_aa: CASSLNTEAFF
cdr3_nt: TGTGCCAGCAGTCTGAACACTGAAGCTTTCTTT

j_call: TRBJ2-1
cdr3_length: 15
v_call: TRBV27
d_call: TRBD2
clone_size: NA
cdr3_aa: CASSLSGGYGGEQFF
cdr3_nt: TGTGCCAGCAGTTTATCGGGGGGGTATGGTGGCGAGCAGTTCTTC

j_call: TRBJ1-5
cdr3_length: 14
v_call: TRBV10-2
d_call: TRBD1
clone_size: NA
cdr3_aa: CASSGTGPTQPQHF
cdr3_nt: TGCGCCAGCAGTGGGACAGGCCCCACACAGCCCCAGCATTTT

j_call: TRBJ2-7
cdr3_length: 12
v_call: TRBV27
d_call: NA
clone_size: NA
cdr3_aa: CASSPSSYEQYF
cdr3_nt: TGTGCCAGCAGTCCGAGCTCTTACGAGCAGTACTTC

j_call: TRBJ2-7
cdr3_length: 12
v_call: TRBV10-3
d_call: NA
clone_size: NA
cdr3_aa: CAISVGGVEQYF
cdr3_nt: TGTGCCATCAGTGTTGGAGGGGTCGAGCAGTACTTC

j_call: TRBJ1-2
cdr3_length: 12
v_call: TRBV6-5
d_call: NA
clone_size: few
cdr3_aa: CASSPLGGGYTF
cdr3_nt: TGTGCCAGCAGCCCCCTGGGGGGTGGCTACACCTTC

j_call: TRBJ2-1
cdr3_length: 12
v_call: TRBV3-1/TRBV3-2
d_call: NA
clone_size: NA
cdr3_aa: CASSVFSNEQFF
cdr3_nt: TGTGCCAGCAGCGTTTTTAGCAATGAGCAGTTCTTC

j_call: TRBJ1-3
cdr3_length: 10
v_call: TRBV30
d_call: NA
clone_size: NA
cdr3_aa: CAWGRDTIYF
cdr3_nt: TGTGCCTGGGGTCGGGACACCATATATTTT

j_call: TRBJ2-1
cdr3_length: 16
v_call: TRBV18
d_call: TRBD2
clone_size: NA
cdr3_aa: CASSPPEGTSGSKQFF
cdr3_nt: TGTGCCAGCTCACCACCGGAGGGGACTAGCGGGAGCAAGCAGTTCTTC

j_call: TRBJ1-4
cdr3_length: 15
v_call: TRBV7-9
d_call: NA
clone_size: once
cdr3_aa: CASSFFRGTDEKLFF
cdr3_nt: TGTGCCAGCAGCTTTTTCAGGGGAACGGATGAAAAACTGTTTTTT

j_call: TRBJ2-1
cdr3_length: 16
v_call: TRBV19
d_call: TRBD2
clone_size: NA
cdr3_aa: CASSSTSGGTYNEQFF
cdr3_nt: TGTGCCAGTAGCTCTACTAGCGGGGGAACCTACAATGAGCAGTTCTTC

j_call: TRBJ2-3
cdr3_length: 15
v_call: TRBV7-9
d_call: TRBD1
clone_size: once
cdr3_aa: CASSLTGGDTDTQYF
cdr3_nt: TGTGCCAGCAGCTTAACAGGGGGAGACACAGATACGCAGTATTTT

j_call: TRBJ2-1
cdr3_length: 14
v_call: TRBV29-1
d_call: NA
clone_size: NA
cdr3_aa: CSVGTPAIYNEQFF
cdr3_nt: TGCAGCGTGGGGACTCCAGCTATATACAATGAGCAGTTCTTC

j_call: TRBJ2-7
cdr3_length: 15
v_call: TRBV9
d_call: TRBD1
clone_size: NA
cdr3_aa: CASSFLPQGPGEQYF
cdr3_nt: TGTGCCAGCAGCTTCCTGCCACAGGGGCCGGGAGAGCAGTACTTC

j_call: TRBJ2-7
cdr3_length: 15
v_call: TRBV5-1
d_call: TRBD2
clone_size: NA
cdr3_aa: CASSQRLAGDYEQYF
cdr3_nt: TGCGCCAGCAGCCAAAGACTAGCGGGAGACTACGAGCAGTACTTC

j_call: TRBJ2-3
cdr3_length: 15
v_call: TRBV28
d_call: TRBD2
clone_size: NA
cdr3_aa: CASRKSGRSTDTQYF
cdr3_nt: TGTGCCAGCAGAAAGAGCGGGAGGAGTACAGATACGCAGTATTTT

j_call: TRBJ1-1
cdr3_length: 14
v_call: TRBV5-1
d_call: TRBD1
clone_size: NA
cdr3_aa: CASNRGSMNTEAFF
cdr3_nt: TGCGCCAGCAACAGGGGATCTATGAACACTGAAGCTTTCTTT

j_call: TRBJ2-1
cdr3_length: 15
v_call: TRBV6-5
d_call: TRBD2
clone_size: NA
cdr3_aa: CASTTSGSGSREQFF
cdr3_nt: TGTGCCAGCACCACGTCTGGGAGCGGGAGTCGTGAGCAGTTCTTC

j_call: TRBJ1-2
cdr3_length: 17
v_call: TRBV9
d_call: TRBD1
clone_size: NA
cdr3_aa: CASSVPGVAGGDYGYTF
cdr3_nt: TGTGCCAGCAGCGTACCTGGCGTGGCAGGGGGCGACTATGGCTACACCTTC

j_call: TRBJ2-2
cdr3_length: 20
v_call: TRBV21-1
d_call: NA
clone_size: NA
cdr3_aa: CASSKGDSPRLLTDTGELFF
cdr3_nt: TGTGCCAGCAGCAAAGGAGATAGCCCTCGCCTACTGACGGACACCGGGGAGCTGTTTTTT

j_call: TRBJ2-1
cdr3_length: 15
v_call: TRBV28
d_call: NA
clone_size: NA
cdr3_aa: CASSYRLKQVNEQFF
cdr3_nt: TGTGCCAGCAGCTACCGACTTAAACAGGTTAACGAGCAGTTCTTC

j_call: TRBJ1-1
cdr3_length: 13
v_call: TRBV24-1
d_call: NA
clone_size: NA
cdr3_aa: CATRMTGSAEAFF
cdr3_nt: TGTGCCACCAGGATGACAGGCTCCGCTGAAGCTTTCTTT

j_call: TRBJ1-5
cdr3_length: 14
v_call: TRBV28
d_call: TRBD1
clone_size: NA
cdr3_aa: CASSFNRGSQPQHF
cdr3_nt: TGTGCCAGCAGTTTTAACAGGGGCAGTCAGCCCCAGCATTTT

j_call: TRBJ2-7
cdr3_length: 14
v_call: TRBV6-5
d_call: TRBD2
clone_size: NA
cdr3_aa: CASSSLPGGGEQYF
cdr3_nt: TGTGCCAGCAGCTCCCTGCCGGGAGGGGGGGAGCAGTACTTC

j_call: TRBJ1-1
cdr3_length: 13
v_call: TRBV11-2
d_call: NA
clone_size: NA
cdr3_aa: CASSLSANTEAFF
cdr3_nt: TGTGCCAGCAGCCTGTCGGCGAACACTGAAGCTTTCTTT

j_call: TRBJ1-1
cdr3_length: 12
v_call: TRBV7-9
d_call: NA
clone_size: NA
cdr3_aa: CASPGAVTEAFF
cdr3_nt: TGTGCCAGCCCCGGGGCTGTGACTGAAGCTTTCTTT

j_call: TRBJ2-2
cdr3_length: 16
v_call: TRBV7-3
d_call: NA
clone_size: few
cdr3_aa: CASSLMGQTNTGELFF
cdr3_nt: TGTGCCAGCAGCTTAATGGGACAAACGAACACCGGGGAGCTGTTTTTT

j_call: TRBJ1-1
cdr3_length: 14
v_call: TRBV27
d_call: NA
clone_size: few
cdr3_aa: CASSTPNTGTEAFF
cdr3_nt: TGTGCCAGCAGTACACCAAACACGGGGACTGAAGCTTTCTTT

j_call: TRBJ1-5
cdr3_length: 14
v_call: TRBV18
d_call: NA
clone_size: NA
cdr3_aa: CASSPTAFNQPQHF
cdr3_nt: TGTGCCAGCTCACCGACAGCATTCAATCAGCCCCAGCATTTT

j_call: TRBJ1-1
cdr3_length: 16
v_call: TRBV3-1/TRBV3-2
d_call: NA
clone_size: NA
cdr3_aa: CASSPLQQGRGTEAFF
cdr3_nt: TGTGCCAGCAGCCCCCTGCAACAGGGTAGGGGCACTGAAGCTTTCTTT

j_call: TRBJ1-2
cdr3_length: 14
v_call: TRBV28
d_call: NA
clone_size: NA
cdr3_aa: CASSQGSTNYGYTF
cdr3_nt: TGTGCCAGCAGTCAGGGATCTACTAACTATGGCTACACCTTC

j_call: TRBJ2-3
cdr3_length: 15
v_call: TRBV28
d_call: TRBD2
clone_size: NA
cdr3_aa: CASSLLFGGTDTQYF
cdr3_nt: TGTGCCAGCAGTCTCCTCTTCGGGGGGACAGATACGCAGTATTTT

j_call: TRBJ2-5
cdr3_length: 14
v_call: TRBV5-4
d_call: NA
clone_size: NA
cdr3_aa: CASSSRRGQETQYF
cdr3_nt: TGTGCCAGCAGCTCCCGCCGGGGCCAAGAGACCCAGTACTTC

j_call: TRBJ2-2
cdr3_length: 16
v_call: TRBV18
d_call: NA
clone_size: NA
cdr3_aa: CASSGLLGGNTGELFF
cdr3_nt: TGTGCCAGCTCCGGACTCCTCGGGGGGAACACCGGGGAGCTGTTTTTT

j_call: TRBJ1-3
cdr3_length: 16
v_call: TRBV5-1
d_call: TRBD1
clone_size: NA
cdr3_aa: CASSLTGVNSGNTIYF
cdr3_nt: TGCGCCAGCAGCCTAACAGGGGTAAACTCTGGAAACACCATATATTTT

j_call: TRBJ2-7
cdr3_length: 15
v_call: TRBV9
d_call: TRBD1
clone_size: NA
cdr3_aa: CASSASTGASYEQYF
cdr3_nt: TGTGCCAGCAGCGCTTCGACAGGGGCTTCCTACGAGCAGTACTTC

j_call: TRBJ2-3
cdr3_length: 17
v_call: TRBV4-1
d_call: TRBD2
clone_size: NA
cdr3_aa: CASSQRYTSGDTDTQYF
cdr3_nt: TGCGCCAGCAGCCAGCGCTATACTAGCGGGGACACAGATACGCAGTATTTT

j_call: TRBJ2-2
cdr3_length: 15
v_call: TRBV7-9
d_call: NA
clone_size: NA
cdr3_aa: CASSGPQRSTGELFF
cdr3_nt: TGTGCCAGCAGCGGGCCTCAGCGGAGCACCGGGGAGCTGTTTTTT

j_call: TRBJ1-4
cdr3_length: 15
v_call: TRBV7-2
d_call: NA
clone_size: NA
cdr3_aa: CASSLEQAGSEKLFF
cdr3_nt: TGTGCCAGCAGCTTAGAACAGGCAGGGAGTGAAAAACTGTTTTTT

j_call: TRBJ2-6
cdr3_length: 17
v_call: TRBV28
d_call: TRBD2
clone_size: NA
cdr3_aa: CASNSAGVGSGANVLTF
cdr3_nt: TGTGCCAGCAACTCTGCGGGGGTTGGCTCTGGGGCCAACGTCCTGACTTTC

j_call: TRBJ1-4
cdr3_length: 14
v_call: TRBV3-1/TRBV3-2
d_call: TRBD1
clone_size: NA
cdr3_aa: CASTGQGPNEKLFF
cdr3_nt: TGTGCCAGCACCGGACAGGGGCCTAATGAAAAACTGTTTTTT

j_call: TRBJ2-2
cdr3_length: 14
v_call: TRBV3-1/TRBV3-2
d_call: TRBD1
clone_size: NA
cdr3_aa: CASSRRQGSGELFF
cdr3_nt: TGTGCCAGCAGCCGCCGACAGGGGTCCGGGGAGCTGTTTTTT

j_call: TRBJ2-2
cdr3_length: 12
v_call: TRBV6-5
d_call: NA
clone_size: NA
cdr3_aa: CASSLDTGELFF
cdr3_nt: TGTGCCAGCAGCCTAGACACCGGGGAGCTGTTTTTT

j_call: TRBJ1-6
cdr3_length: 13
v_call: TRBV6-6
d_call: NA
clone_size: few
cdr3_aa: CASSYLANSPLHF
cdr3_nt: TGTGCCAGCAGTTACCTTGCGAATTCACCCCTCCACTTT

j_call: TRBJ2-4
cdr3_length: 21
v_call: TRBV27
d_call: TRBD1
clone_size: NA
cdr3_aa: CASSLWGPHRGSSIAKNIQYF
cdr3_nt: TGTGCCAGCAGTTTATGGGGGCCCCACAGGGGGTCTTCCATTGCCAAAAACATTCAGTACTTC

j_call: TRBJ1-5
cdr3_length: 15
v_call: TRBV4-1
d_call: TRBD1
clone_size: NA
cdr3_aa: CASSHGQGAEQPQHF
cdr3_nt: TGCGCCAGCAGCCACGGACAGGGGGCCGAGCAGCCCCAGCATTTT

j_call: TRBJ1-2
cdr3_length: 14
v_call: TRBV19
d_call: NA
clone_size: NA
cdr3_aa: CASSIWEGPYGYTF
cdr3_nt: TGTGCCAGTAGTATTTGGGAGGGTCCCTATGGCTACACCTTC

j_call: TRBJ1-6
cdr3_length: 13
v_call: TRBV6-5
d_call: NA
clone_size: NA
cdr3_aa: CASREAPGSPLHF
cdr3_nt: TGTGCCAGCAGGGAGGCGCCCGGTTCACCCCTCCACTTT

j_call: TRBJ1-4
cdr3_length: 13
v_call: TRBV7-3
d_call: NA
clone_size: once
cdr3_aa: CASSSYTGEKLFF
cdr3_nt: TGTGCCAGCAGCTCGTATACAGGGGAAAAACTGTTTTTT

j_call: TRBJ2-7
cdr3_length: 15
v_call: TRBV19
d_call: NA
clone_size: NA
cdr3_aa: CASSIQGGTSYEQYF
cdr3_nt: TGTGCCAGTAGTATTCAAGGGGGTACCTCCTACGAGCAGTACTTC

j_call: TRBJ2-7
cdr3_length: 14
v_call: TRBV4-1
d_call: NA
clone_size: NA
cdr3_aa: CASSQDLQGYEQYF
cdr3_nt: TGCGCCAGCAGCCAAGATTTACAGGGCTACGAGCAGTACTTC

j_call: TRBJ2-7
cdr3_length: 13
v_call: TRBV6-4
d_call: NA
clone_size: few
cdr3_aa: CASSEGDTYEQYF
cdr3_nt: TGTGCCAGCAGTGAGGGGGACACCTACGAGCAGTACTTC

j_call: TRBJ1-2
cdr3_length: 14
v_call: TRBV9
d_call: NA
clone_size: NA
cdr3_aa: CASSPQGGNYGYTF
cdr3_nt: TGTGCCAGCAGCCCTCAAGGGGGAAACTATGGCTACACCTTC

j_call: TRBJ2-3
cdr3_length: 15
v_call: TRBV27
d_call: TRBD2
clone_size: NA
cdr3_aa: CASTDAGLAIDTQYF
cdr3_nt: TGTGCCAGCACTGATGCGGGACTAGCCATAGATACGCAGTATTTT

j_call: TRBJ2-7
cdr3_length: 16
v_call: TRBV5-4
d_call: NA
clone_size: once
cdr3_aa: CASSLRRGFSSYEQYF
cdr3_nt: TGTGCCAGCAGCTTGAGGCGCGGATTTAGCTCCTACGAGCAGTACTTC

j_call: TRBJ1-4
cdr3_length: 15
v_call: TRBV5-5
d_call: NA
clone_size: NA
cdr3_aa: CASSLGTALTEKLFF
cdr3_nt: TGTGCCAGCAGCTTGGGAACAGCTTTAACTGAAAAACTGTTTTTT